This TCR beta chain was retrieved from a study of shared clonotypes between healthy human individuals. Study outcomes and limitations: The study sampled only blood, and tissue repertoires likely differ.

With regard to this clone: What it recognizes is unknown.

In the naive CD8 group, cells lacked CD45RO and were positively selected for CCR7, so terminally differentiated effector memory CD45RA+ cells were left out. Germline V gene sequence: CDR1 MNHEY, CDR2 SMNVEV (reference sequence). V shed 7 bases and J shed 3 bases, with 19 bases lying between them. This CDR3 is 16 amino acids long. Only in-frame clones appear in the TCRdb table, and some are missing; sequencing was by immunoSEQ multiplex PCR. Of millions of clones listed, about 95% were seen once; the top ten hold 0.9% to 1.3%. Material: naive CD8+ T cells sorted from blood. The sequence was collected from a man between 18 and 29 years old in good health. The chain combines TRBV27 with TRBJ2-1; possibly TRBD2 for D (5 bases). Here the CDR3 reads CASNVGVASGYNEQFF. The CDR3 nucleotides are TGTGCCAGCAATGTTGGGGTAGCGAGTGGCTACAATGAGCAGTTCTTC.